This entry lists 9 T cell receptor beta chains sequenced from one sample in a study of T cells after yellow fever vaccination (dated by TCRdb to between 2019 and 2020). The library was prepared using 5' RACE. TCRdb records Illumina HiSeq 2500 as the sequencer. TCRdb took the public reads, trimmed them with fastp at Q25, ran MiXCR for clone calling and kept in-frame beta chains. A single entry per CDR3 protein holds the most common genes and DNA from its merged rows. A total of hundreds of thousands of distinct CDR3 sequences appear in this sample, 10% to 15% of them only once. The ten biggest clones cover around 14% of the sample. What this sample's treatment or condition label stands for: live attenuated yellow fever vaccine strain. This material consisted of PBMCs, taken on the day of the yellow fever booster vaccination. Receptor source: a man aged 25 to 40 who received the YFV17D yellow fever vaccine.

The chain has TRBV18 and TRBJ1-6; 10 positions match TRBD1. There are 16 residues in the CDR3. Unmatched junction bases numbered 6, after V lost 3 bases and J lost 7 bases. The germline CDR1 and CDR2 sequences are KGHSH and LQKENI. CDR3 sequence (DNA): TGTGCCAGCTCACCGAGACAGGGGGCACAGAATTCACCCCTCCACTTT. It is translated as CASSPRQGAQNSPLHF.

This clonotype was counted between two and nine times. The rearrangement joins TRBV5-1 to TRBJ1-1, with D tentatively TRBD1 (6 bases). Germline loops: CDR1 SGHRS, CDR2 YFSETQ. Trimming cost V 1 base and J 0 bases, with 25 bases left between them. There are 20 residues in the CDR3. The CDR3 DNA reads as TGCGCCAGCAGCTTGTCGCCTCGCTCTATGACAGGACTTTTGAACACTGAAGCTTTCTTT. Residues: CASSLSPRSMTGLLNTEAFF.

The chain joins TRBV20-1 to TRBJ2-1, with D perhaps given as TRBD1 or TRBD2 (5 bases each). Germline CDR1 is DFQATT and CDR2 is SNEGSKA (reference sequence). Trimming removed 6 bases at V and 2 bases at J, with 17 bases between. The CDR3 totals 15 residues. The CDR3 sequence is CSAFRGAQAYNEQFF. In nucleotides, the CDR3 is TGCAGTGCCTTCCGAGGGGCGCAAGCCTACAATGAGCAGTTCTTC.

The rearrangement links TRBV21-1 to TRBJ2-3; TRBD1 is the table's D call and was not checked against the DNA. TRBV21-1 is termed a pseudogene. CDR3 length equals 14 residues. In DNA, the CDR3 is TGTGCCACCGAAGGGGGAGCAGGCACAGATACGCAGTATTTT. It translates to CATEGGAGTDTQYF.

V and J are TRBV11-2 and TRBJ2-5; TRBD1 matches at 7 bases. This CDR3 is 13 amino acids long. Germline trimming cut 5 bases from V and 6 bases from J; bases unmatched to any gene: 6. Germline assignment: CDR1 SGHAT and CDR2 FQNNGV. CDR3 region: CASSPDRRQTQYF. The CDR3 DNA follows: TGTGCCAGCAGCCCGGACAGGAGACAGACCCAGTACTTC.

CDR3 in amino acids: CASSLEGLETGELFF. In DNA form, the CDR3 reads TGCGCCAGCAGCTTGGAGGGACTAGAAACCGGGGAGCTGTTTTTT. V gene TRBV5-1 combines with J gene TRBJ2-2; 8 nucleotides match TRBD2. The CDR3 runs to 15 residues. Germline loops: CDR1 SGHRS, CDR2 YFSETQ. The V and J ends lost 0 bases and 5 bases, in that order; junction bases with no gene match: 3.

This clonotype was counted between two and nine times. The chain joins TRBV7-9 to TRBJ1-1, with a possible D match to TRBD1 (5 bases). There are 11 residues in the CDR3. V lost 4 bases, J lost 13 bases, and 13 bases lay in between. CDR1 is SEHNR, CDR2 FQNEAQ, per germline (reference sequence). As DNA, the CDR3 is TGTGCCAGCAGCTCAGGGACCCCTAATTTCTTT. Translating gives CASSSGTPNFF.

A few counts support this clonotype. The chain recombines TRBV9 with TRBJ2-7; a weak D match, TRBD2 (6 bases). The CDR3 is 12 residues long. CDR1 SGDLS and CDR2 YYNGEE come from the germline V gene. Trimming pared 3 bases from V and 6 bases from J, leaving 10 bases between. CDR3 sequence reads: CASSGGGSEQYF. The CDR3 DNA reads TGTGCCAGCAGCGGGGGAGGCTCCGAGCAGTACTTC.

This clonotype was recorded a few times. The chain carries TRBV30 and TRBJ2-1, with 9 positions matching TRBD2. V was clipped by 2 bases and J by 4 bases; unmatched bases: 6. This CDR3 is built from 15 residues. Germline CDR1 reads GTSNPN; CDR2 reads SVGIG (reference sequence). The DNA of the CDR3 is TGTGCCTGGAGTAACAGACTAGCGGTATACAATGAGCAGTTCTTC. It translates to CAWSNRLAVYNEQFF.